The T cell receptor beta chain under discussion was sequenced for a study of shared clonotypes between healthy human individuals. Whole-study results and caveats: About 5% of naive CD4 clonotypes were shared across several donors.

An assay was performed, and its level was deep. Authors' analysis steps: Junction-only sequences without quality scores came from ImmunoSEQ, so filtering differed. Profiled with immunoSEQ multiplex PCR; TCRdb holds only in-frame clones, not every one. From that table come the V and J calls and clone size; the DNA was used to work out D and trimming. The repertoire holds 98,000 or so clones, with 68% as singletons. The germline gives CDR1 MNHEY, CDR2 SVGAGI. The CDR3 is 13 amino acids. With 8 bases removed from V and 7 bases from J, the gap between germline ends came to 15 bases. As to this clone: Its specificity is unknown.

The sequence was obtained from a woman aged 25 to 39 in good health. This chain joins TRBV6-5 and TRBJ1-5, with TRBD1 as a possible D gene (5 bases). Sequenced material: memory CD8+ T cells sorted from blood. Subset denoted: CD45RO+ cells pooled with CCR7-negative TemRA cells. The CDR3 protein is CASSSGWLQPQHF. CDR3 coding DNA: TGTGCCAGCTCGTCAGGGTGGTTACAGCCCCAGCATTTT.